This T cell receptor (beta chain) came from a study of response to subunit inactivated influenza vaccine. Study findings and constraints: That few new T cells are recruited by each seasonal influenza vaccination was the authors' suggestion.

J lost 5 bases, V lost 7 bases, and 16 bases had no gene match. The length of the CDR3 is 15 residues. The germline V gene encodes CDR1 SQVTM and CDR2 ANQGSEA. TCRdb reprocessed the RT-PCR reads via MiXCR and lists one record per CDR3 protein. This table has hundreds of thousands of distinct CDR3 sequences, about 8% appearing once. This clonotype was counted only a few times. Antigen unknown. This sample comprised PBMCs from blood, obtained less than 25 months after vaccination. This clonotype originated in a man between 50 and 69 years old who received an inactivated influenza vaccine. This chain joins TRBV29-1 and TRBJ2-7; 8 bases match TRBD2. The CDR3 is CSALPGGQIVNEQYF. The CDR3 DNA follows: TGCAGCGCCCTACCGGGGGGGCAGATTGTGAACGAGCAGTACTTC.